The entry that follows covers one T cell receptor (beta chain) sequence. Under the authors' procedure: Reference gene primer amplification gave estimated nucleated cell counts. Assay used: immunoSEQ multiplex PCR; TCRdb lists only in-frame clones, some missing. V, J and clone size are those of that table, while D and trimming were read from the DNA. This table holds about 290,000 clones, about nine tenths found once. This record comes from a study of blood T cell repertoires in COVID-19. On the study more broadly: Donors in the United States, Italy and Spain gave samples during acute or convalescent COVID-19.

CDR3 length equals 18 residues. V lost 3 bases, J lost 9 bases, and 11 bases stayed unmatched. The germline CDR1 and CDR2 sequences are LGHDT and YNNKEL (reference sequence). The receptor was isolated from a woman in her thirties or forties who had recovered from COVID-19. The sequencing sample was made of PBMCs or T cells enriched from blood (not recorded which). The J gene is TRBJ2-1, the V gene TRBV3-1 (or the pseudogene TRBV3-2), with TRBD2 matching over 16 bases. In nucleotides, the CDR3 is TGTGCCAGCAGCCAGCCGGGACTAGCGGGAGGGCCCCGTGGTGAGCAGTTCTTC. As protein: CASSQPGLAGGPRGEQFF.